This T cell receptor beta chain was profiled in a study of cytomegalovirus exposure and HLA in healthy donors. CDR1 GTSNPN and CDR2 SVGIG come from the germline V gene (reference sequence). The CDR3 consists of 13 residues. V was shortened by 4 bases and J by 0 bases, with 10 bases between the two germline ends. The PCR contained 60 Vbeta and 13 Jbeta primers. The table came from immunoSEQ multiplex PCR; TCRdb's copy has only in-frame clones and leaves some out. Of fewer than 150,000 clones in the sample, 75% to 90% were seen once. As for this clone: Its target is not known.

Notes on the study in general: In a later analysis, productive TCRs from donors in an Asian-associated ancestry cluster reportedly carried fewer N-insertions than the cohort mean.

The V call is TRBV30, the J call TRBJ2-7; D not certain. Source material: PBMCs. The clonotype originates from a woman in her twenties or thirties in good health and CMV-seropositive. CDR3 nucleotide sequence: TGTGCCTGGATGGGCAGGAACTCCTACGAGCAGTACTTC. Protein product: CAWMGRNSYEQYF.